This entry features one T cell receptor beta chain sequence. Its specificity is unknown. The V and J ends lost 8 bases and 8 bases respectively, with 10 bases between them. Germline loops: CDR1 SEHNR, CDR2 FQNEAQ (reference sequence). CDR3 length equals 11 residues. Using a J-beta primer mix together with a sample-barcoded 5' primer, a second PCR was run for roughly 6 to 11 cycles. TCRdb passed the 5' RACE reads through MiXCR, listing each CDR3 protein once. The sample yields some 1.5 million distinct CDR3 sequences, over 25% seen once. The sample belongs to a study of blood T cells in healthy people across ages. Study observations and caveats: Per million T cells, TCR beta diversity dropped roughly linearly as age increased.

Sequences were obtained from blood. The rearrangement links TRBV7-9 to TRBJ2-1; D remains unclear. This TCR was recovered from a woman between 25 and 40 years old in good health. The CDR3 loop reads CASQPSDEQFF. The CDR3 nucleotides read TGTGCCAGCCAGCCGTCCGATGAGCAGTTCTTC.